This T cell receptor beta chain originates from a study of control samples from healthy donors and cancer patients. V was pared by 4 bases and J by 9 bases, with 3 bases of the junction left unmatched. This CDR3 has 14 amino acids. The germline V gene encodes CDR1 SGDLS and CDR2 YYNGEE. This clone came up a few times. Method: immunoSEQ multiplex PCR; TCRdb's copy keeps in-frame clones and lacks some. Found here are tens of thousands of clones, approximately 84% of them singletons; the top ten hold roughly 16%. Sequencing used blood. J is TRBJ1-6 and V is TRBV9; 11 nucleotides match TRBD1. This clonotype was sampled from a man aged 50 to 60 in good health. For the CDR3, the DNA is TGTGCCAGCAGCAAGGACAGGGGGCGTTCACCCCTCCACTTT. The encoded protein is CASSKDRGRSPLHF.